This is a list of T cell receptor beta chains from one sample in a study of blood T cell repertoires in COVID-19. Method: immunoSEQ multiplex PCR; TCRdb's copy keeps in-frame clones and lacks some. Among 270,000 or so clones listed, about 89% were seen once. The material sequenced was peripheral blood. These receptors came from a woman between 40 and 50 years old who had recovered from COVID-19. Each CDR3 is given without its conserved first and last residue. A D gene is named only where the DNA matches it firmly. Part of the rows lack a size; the others show once, few, many or a class for expanded clones.

J | V | D | size | CDR3
TRBJ1-2 | TRBV3-1/TRBV3-2 | NA | NA | ASSQGVGAGGNYGYT
TRBJ2-5 | TRBV7-3 | TRBD2 | NA | ASSRLAGIGETQY
TRBJ2-3 | TRBV20-1 | NA | NA | SCSRTDTQY
TRBJ1-5 | TRBV4-1 | TRBD1 | NA | ASSRDRDSNQPQH
TRBJ2-3 | TRBV27 | TRBD2 | once | ASSSTSGRLAGGWSTDTQY
TRBJ2-5 | TRBV6-5 | NA | NA | ASSYSRLERTQY
TRBJ2-6 | TRBV30 | TRBD1 | once | AWSVPWDRVRGANVLT
TRBJ2-7 | TRBV7-3 | NA | NA | ASSLTGGNSAYEQY
TRBJ2-2 | TRBV6-6 | TRBD1 | NA | ASSPKGQGSGANTGELF
TRBJ1-2 | TRBV30 | NA | NA | AWSTGFRYGYT
TRBJ1-1 | TRBV12-5 | TRBD1 | few | ASGFGQGNTEAF
TRBJ2-3 | TRBV19 | TRBD2 | NA | ASSIVPLAGRTDTQY
TRBJ2-2 | TRBV11-3 | TRBD2 | NA | ASSFRLAGATGELF
TRBJ2-7 | TRBV7-8 | TRBD2 | once | ASTSGTSNEQY
TRBJ1-4 | TRBV5-4 | NA | once | ASSLGGTRNEKLF
TRBJ2-1 | TRBV29-1 | TRBD2 | NA | SVPGGGSGGPGYNEQF
TRBJ1-1 | TRBV9 | NA | NA | ASSAGRGGRNTEAF
TRBJ1-1 | TRBV5-1 | NA | NA | ARSLEGGLNTEAF
TRBJ2-7 | TRBV19 | TRBD1 | NA | ASSIVGQAGEQY
TRBJ2-7 | TRBV13 | NA | NA | ASSDSSSSYEQY
TRBJ1-2 | TRBV5-4 | TRBD1 | NA | ASSPPTGDHGYT
TRBJ2-1 | TRBV7-2 | TRBD2 | NA | ASSVSGSHYNEQF
TRBJ1-2 | TRBV7-8 | TRBD1 | once | ASSLAYRGSGYT
TRBJ1-1 | TRBV7-3 | NA | NA | ASRQTSGTEAF
TRBJ2-7 | TRBV7-9 | TRBD1 | NA | ASRTGHEQY
TRBJ2-1 | TRBV7-3 | NA | NA | ASSPTSEAYNEQF
TRBJ2-3 | TRBV2 | NA | NA | ASNKQVTTDTQY
TRBJ2-7 | TRBV6-5 | TRBD1 | NA | ASSFGTGGYEQY
TRBJ1-1 | TRBV2 | NA | NA | ASSEFLEDTEAF
TRBJ2-5 | TRBV5-6 | NA | NA | ASSLGSGIFQETQY
TRBJ2-3 | TRBV7-9 | NA | NA | ASSFMAVTDTQY
TRBJ2-3 | TRBV5-1 | TRBD2 | NA | ASSAGTSGRIGTDTQY
TRBJ2-3 | TRBV3-1/TRBV3-2 | TRBD2 | NA | ASSLEGLAPLSDTQY
TRBJ1-5 | TRBV7-8 | NA | once | ASSLGSGVDLPPGLH
TRBJ2-1 | TRBV7-3 | NA | NA | ASSPTRLDVWV
TRBJ1-2 | TRBV5-4 | NA | NA | ASSAIGREGYT
TRBJ2-7 | TRBV10-3 | TRBD2 | NA | AISGLAGAYEQY
TRBJ1-5 | TRBV6-2/TRBV6-3 | NA | NA | ASSPGGGNQPQH
TRBJ2-3 | TRBV5-6 | NA | NA | ASSLGGGGTDTQY
TRBJ2-7 | TRBV30 | TRBD1 | NA | AWSDGGQGY
TRBJ2-1 | TRBV11-2 | TRBD2 | NA | ASSSGLAVDSSYNEQF
TRBJ2-7 | TRBV27 | NA | NA | ASSFHRLHNLVSYEQY
TRBJ2-7 | TRBV7-2 | TRBD2 | NA | ASSSPPGLAFDEQY
TRBJ2-5 | TRBV7-3 | NA | NA | ASSSSGETQY
TRBJ2-1 | TRBV19 | TRBD2 | NA | ASRGTGLAAWNEQF
TRBJ2-7 | TRBV29-1 | TRBD2 | NA | SGDRTSGRCEQY
TRBJ1-5 | TRBV19 | TRBD1 | NA | ASSKQGIDNQPQH
TRBJ2-1 | TRBV27 | TRBD2 | once | ASSSLRVITSGSSYNEQF
TRBJ1-1 | TRBV24-1 | NA | once | ATSDGGTEAF
TRBJ1-6 | TRBV7-2 | TRBD1 | NA | ASRRPGTGVSPLH
TRBJ2-1 | TRBV7-9 | TRBD2 | many | ASSIDLAGGGGEQF
TRBJ2-7 | TRBV24-1 | NA | NA | ATSRGYEQY
TRBJ1-4 | TRBV6-1 | NA | NA | ASSEGGANEKLF
TRBJ2-3 | TRBV27 | TRBD1 | NA | ASSPGTASTDTQY